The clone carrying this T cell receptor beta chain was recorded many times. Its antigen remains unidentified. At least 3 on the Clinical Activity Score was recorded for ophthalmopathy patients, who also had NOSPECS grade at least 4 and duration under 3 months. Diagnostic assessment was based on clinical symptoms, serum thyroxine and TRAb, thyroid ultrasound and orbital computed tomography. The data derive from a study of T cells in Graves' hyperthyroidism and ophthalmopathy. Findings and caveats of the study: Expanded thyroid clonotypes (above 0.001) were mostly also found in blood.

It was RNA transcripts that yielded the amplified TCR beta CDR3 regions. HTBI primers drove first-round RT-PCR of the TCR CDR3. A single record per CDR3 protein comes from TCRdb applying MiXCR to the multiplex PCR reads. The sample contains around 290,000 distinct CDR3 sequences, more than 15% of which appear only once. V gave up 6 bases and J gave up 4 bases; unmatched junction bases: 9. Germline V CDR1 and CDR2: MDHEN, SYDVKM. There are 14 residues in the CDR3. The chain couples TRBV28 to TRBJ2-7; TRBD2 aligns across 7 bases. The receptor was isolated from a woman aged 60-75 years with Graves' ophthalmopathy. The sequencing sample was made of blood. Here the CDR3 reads CASRPSSGPYEQYF. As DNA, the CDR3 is TGTGCCAGCAGGCCCTCTAGCGGACCTTACGAGCAGTACTTC.